The 21 T cell receptor beta chains presented below share a single source sample, sequenced in a study of glioma-infiltrating T cells after dendritic cell vaccination. This table comes from immunoSEQ multiplex PCR, and its TCRdb copy is limited to in-frame clones, with some not included. The sample shows more than 100,000 clones, roughly four fifths of them seen only once. Here the sequenced sample was blood, taken before dendritic cell vaccination. The receptors were gathered from a human donor with glioblastoma.

The chain links TRBV30 to TRBJ2-7; tentative D call: TRBD1 (6 bases). This CDR3 is 13 amino acids long. Germline V gives CDR1 GTSNPN, CDR2 SVGIG (reference sequence). The ends were cut back, 4 bases at V and 0 bases at J, with 10 bases in the middle. The CDR3 DNA reads as TGTGCCTGGACCGAGGGACACTCCTACGAGCAGTACTTC. Residues: CAWTEGHSYEQYF.

In DNA form, the CDR3 reads TGTGCCAGCAGTGGCAGCTCCTACGAGCAGTACTTC. It translates to CASSGSSYEQYF. The chain is built from TRBV27 and TRBJ2-7; D unclear. V lost 5 bases and J lost 0, with 5 bases in between. Germline lookup yields CDR1 MNHEY and CDR2 SMNVEV (reference sequence). The CDR3 totals 12 residues.

The chain combines TRBV7-3 with TRBJ1-1, with D hard to call. Germline V gives CDR1 SGHTA, CDR2 FQGTGA. The CDR3 consists of 13 residues. Trimming took off 5 bases at V and 1 base at J, with 8 bases between the two ends. The CDR3 here is CASSPTRNTEAFF. CDR3 nucleotide sequence: TGTGCCAGCAGCCCGACAAGGAACACTGAAGCTTTCTTT.

This clone showed up just once. The chain links TRBV7-9 to TRBJ2-7; D not resolved. The CDR3 loop spans 11 amino acids. From germline, CDR1 is SEHNR and CDR2 FQNEAQ (reference sequence). V lost 8 bases to trimming and J lost 9 bases, with 14 bases between them. Here the CDR3 DNA reads TGTGCCAGCGCCACAATACACATGCAGTACTTC. Translated: CASATIHMQYF.

A single count supports this clone. The chain uses TRBV5-1 and TRBJ2-7, with D maybe TRBD2 (5 bases). The CDR3 is 15 residues long. Germline CDR1 and CDR2: SGHRS and YFSETQ. The V and J ends lost 4 bases and 3 bases respectively, with 17 bases between them. As DNA, the CDR3 is TGCGCCAGCAGCCCGATGGATTCGGGGTTCTACGAGCAGTACTTC. This sequence encodes CASSPMDSGFYEQYF.

The chain combines TRBV14 with TRBJ1-1; D might be TRBD1 (6 bases). CDR3 length: 13 amino acids. Germline-derived CDR1 and CDR2 are SGHDN and FVKESK. V was cut by 4 bases and J by 8 bases, with 14 bases left in between. CDR3 in amino acids: CASSLLRTAEAFF. CDR3 nucleotides: TGTGCCAGCAGCCTTTTGAGGACAGCAGAAGCTTTCTTT.

The rearrangement links TRBV30 to TRBJ2-2; possible D gene TRBD2, 6 bases. The CDR3 totals 15 residues. V lost 4 bases to trimming and J lost 3 bases, with 15 bases between them. Germline V gene data show CDR1 as GTSNPN and CDR2 as SVGIG (reference sequence). Here the CDR3 DNA reads TGTGCCTGGACGGGGACTTATTTAGACACCGGGGAGCTGTTTTTT. Protein product: CAWTGTYLDTGELFF.

This chain links TRBV4-1 with TRBJ2-7; tentatively, D is TRBD2 (6 bases). Germline CDR1 MGHRA, CDR2 YSYEKL. The CDR3 totals 14 residues. Trimming took 1 base from V and 2 from J, leaving 9 bases between them. The CDR3 DNA reads TGCGCCAGCAGCCAAGTGCGGGGTCCCTACGAGCAGTACTTC. Protein sequence: CASSQVRGPYEQYF.

The V call is TRBV9, the J call TRBJ1-1, with 7 positions matching TRBD1. CDR3 length equals 12 residues. The J segment lost 8 bases and the V segment lost 4 bases, leaving 5 bases of the junction unmatched. Looked up from germline, CDR1 is SGDLS and CDR2 is YYNGEE. CDR3 sequence (DNA): TGTGCCAGCAGCCCTCGGGACAGAGAAGCTTTCTTT. It encodes CASSPRDREAFF.

The V gene is TRBV13, the J gene TRBJ2-2, with 8 bases aligning to TRBD1. Losses at the gene ends were 7 bases for V and 2 bases for J; bases not matched to a gene: 12. Germline lookup yields CDR1 PRHDT and CDR2 FYEKMQ (reference sequence). The CDR3 spans 17 residues. The CDR3 bases are TGTGCCAGCACCCCGACTCTAGGACAGGGAAACACCGGGGAGCTGTTTTTT. Translated: CASTPTLGQGNTGELFF.

This clone has ten or more counts. J is TRBJ1-3 and V is TRBV19; D might be TRBD1 (6 bases). Germline CDR1 LNHDA, CDR2 SQIVND (reference sequence). The CDR3 extends over 15 amino acids. The V and J ends lost 5 bases and 7 bases respectively, with 18 bases between them. In nucleotides, the CDR3 is TGTGCCAGTAGTCGAGGGGGTCTTCCCGGGAACACCATATATTTT. Translation gives CASSRGGLPGNTIYF.

This sequence joins TRBV4-3 and TRBJ2-6; 7 bases align to TRBD1. From germline, CDR1 is LGHNA and CDR2 YSLEER. The trim removed 1 base at V and 2 bases at J, leaving 2 bases unmatched. The CDR3 sequence is 16 residues long. CDR3 sequence reads: CASSQVDRAGANVLTF. The CDR3 region has the DNA TGCGCCAGCAGCCAAGTAGACAGGGCTGGGGCCAACGTCCTGACTTTC.

The chain combines TRBV12-5 with TRBJ2-1; 8 bases agree with TRBD2. This CDR3 contains 11 residues. With 6 bases clipped from V and 14 bases from J, the junction kept 6 bases outside the gene matches. The germline CDR1 and CDR2 sequences are LGHNT and FRNRAP. As DNA, the CDR3 is TGTGCTAGTGGCAAAACTAGCGGTAAGTTCTTC. This sequence encodes CASGKTSGKFF.

This chain connects TRBV7-6 to TRBJ1-2; TRBD1 matches at 9 bases. The CDR3 has 17 residues. From germline, CDR1 is SGHVS and CDR2 FNYEAQ. V was pared by 2 bases and J by 0 bases, with 7 bases of the junction left unmatched. CDR3 DNA: TGTGCCAGCAGCTTAAACGACAGGGGGAGAACTAACTATGGCTACACCTTC. Translated: CASSLNDRGRTNYGYTF.

V and J are TRBV6-8 and TRBJ2-5; 9 bases are a match to TRBD2. The J call is doubtful: the DNA matches TRBJ2-7 better. Germline V gives CDR1 MNHGY, CDR2 SAAAGT. The length of the CDR3 is 15 residues. CDR3 amino acids: CASRLGGAGGYEQYF. The CDR3, as DNA: TGTGCCAGCAGGCTTGGGGGAGCGGGGGGCTACGAGCAGTACTTC.

This chain connects TRBV5-4 to TRBJ1-1; possibly TRBD1 for D (6 bases). This CDR3 region has 15 residues. Trimming pared 0 bases from V and 0 bases from J, leaving 9 bases between. Germline values: CDR1 SGHNT, CDR2 YYREEE (reference sequence). CDR3 protein: CASSLERTVNTEAFF. The CDR3 DNA sequence: TGTGCCAGCAGCTTGGAACGGACAGTGAACACTGAAGCTTTCTTT.

V and J are TRBV5-8 and TRBJ2-7; 8 bases are a match to TRBD1. Trimming took 0 bases from V and 7 from J; bases not matched to a gene: 6. Germline values: CDR1 SGHTS, CDR2 YDEGEE. The CDR3 sequence is 14 residues long. The CDR3 DNA is TGTGCCAGCAGCTTGGGGGCAGGGGGCGATGAGCAGTACTTC. It codes for CASSLGAGGDEQYF.

V is TRBV7-6 and J is TRBJ2-6; D perhaps matches TRBD2 (5 bases). The germline V gene encodes CDR1 SGHVS and CDR2 FNYEAQ. Trimming took off 4 bases at V and 0 bases at J, with 13 bases between the two ends. The CDR3 spans 17 residues. The CDR3 is CASSWRTSSSGANVLTF. CDR3 in DNA: TGTGCCAGCAGCTGGCGGACTTCTAGCTCTGGGGCCAACGTCCTGACTTTC.

The chain carries TRBV4-1 and TRBJ1-1; the D is unclear. The CDR3 runs 16 residues. V lost 0 bases and J lost 0, with 11 bases in between. The germline V gene encodes CDR1 MGHRA and CDR2 YSYEKL. The chain's CDR3 is CASSQEEDGMNTEAFF. The CDR3 bases are TGCGCCAGCAGCCAAGAGGAGGACGGCATGAACACTGAAGCTTTCTTT.

The V call is TRBV6-5, the J call TRBJ2-7, with D possibly TRBD1 on 6 matching bases. Trimming stripped 5 bases from V and 4 bases from J, with 12 bases between. CDR1 is MNHEY and CDR2 is SVGAGI in the germline V gene. CDR3 length equals 13 residues. CDR3 coding DNA: TGTGCCAGCAGTCCTACAGGGCCATACGAGCAGTACTTC. Amino acid sequence: CASSPTGPYEQYF.

This clone came up once. This rearrangement joins TRBV6-1 to TRBJ1-1, with D hard to call. The CDR3 consists of 15 residues. The V and J ends lost 5 bases and 0 bases respectively, with 13 bases between them. Germline CDR1 is MNHNS and CDR2 is SASEGT. The CDR3 region is CASSSRLGMNTEAFF. Written as DNA, the CDR3 is TGTGCCAGCAGTTCCCGGCTGGGCATGAACACTGAAGCTTTCTTT.